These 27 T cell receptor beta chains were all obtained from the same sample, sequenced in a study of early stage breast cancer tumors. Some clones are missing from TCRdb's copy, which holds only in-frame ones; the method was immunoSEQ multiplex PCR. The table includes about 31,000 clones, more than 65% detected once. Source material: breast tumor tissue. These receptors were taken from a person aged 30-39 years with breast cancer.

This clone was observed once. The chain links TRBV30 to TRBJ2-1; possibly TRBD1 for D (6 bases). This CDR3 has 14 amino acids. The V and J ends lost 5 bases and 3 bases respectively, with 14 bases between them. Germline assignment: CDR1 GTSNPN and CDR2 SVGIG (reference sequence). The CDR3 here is CAWLQGGVYNEQFF. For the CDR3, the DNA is TGTGCCTGGCTACAGGGTGGCGTCTACAATGAGCAGTTCTTC.

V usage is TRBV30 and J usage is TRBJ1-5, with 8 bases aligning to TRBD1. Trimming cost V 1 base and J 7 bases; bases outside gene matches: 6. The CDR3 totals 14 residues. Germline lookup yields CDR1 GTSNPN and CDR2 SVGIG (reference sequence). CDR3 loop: CAWSELQGDQPQHF. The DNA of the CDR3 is TGTGCCTGGAGTGAACTACAGGGGGACCAGCCCCAGCATTTT.

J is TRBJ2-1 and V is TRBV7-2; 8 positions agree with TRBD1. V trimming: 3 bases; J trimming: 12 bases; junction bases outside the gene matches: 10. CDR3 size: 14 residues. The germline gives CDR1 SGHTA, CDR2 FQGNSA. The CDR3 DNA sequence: TGTGCCAGCAGCTTTGACCCGCAGGGGGCACGGCAGTTCTTC. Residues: CASSFDPQGARQFF.

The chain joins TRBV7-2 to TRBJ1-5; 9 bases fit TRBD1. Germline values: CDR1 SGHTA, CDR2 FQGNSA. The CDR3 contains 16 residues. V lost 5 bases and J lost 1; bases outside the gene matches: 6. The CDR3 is CASSKATGGSNQPQHF. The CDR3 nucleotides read TGTGCCAGCAGCAAAGCGACAGGGGGGAGCAATCAGCCCCAGCATTTT.

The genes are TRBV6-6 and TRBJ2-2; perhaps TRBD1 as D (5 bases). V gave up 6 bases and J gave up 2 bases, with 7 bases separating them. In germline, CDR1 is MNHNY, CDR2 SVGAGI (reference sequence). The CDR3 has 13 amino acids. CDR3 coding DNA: TGTGCCAGCAGGGACACCAACACCGGGGAGCTGTTTTTT. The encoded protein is CASRDTNTGELFF.

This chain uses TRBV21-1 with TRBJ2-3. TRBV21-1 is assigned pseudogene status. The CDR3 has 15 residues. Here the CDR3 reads CASSRGGRSTDTQYF. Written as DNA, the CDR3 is TGTGCCAGCAGCCGAGGTGGACGGAGCACAGATACGCAGTATTTT.

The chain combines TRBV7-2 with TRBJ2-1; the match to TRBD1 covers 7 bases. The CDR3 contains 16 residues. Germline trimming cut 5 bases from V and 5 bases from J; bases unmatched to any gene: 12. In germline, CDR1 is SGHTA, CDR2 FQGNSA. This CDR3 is CASSPRGGAGNNEQFF. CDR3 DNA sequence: TGTGCCAGCAGCCCCCGAGGGGGCGCAGGAAACAATGAGCAGTTCTTC.

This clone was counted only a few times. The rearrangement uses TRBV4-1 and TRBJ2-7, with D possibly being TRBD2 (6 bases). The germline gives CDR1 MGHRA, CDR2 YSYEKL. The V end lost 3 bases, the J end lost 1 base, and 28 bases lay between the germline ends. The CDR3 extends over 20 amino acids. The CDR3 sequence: CASSQPQLTSLLAPSYEQYF. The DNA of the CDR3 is TGCGCCAGCAGCCAGCCCCAATTAACCTCGCTTCTAGCGCCTTCCTACGAGCAGTACTTC.

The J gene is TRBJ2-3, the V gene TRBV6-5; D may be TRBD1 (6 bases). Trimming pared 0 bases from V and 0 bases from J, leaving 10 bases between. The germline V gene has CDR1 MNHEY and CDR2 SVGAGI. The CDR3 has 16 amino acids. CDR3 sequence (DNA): TGTGCCAGCAGTTACTCAAGGACAGTTAGCACAGATACGCAGTATTTT. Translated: CASSYSRTVSTDTQYF.

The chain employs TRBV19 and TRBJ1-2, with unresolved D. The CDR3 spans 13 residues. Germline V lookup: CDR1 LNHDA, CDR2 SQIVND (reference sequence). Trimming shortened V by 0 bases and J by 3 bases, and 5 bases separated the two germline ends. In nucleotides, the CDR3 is TGTGCCAGTAGTATAGACAGATACTATGGCTACACCTTC. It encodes CASSIDRYYGYTF. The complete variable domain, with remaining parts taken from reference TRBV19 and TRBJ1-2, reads DGGITQSPKYLFRKEGQNVTLSCEQNLNHDAMYWYRQDPGQGLRLIYYSQIVNDFQKGDIAEGYSVSREKKESFPLTVTSAQKNPTAFYLCASSIDRYYGYTFGSGTRLTVV.

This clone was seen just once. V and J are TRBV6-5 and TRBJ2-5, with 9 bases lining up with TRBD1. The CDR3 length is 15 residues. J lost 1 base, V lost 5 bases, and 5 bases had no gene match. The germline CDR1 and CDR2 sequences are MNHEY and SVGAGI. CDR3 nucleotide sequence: TGTGCCAGCAGTCTACAGGGGGCATCCCAAGAGACCCAGTACTTC. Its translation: CASSLQGASQETQYF.

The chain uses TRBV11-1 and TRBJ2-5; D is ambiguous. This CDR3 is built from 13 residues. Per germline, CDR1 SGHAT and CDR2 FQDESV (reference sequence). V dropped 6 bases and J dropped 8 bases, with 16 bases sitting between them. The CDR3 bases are TGTGCCAGCAGGAACTGGGAAGAGGAAACCCAGTACTTC. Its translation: CASRNWEEETQYF.

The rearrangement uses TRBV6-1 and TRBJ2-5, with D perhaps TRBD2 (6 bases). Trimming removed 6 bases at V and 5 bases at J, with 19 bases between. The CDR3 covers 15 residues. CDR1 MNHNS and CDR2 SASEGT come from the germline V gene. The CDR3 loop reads CASSRDPGGRETQYF. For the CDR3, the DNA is TGTGCCAGCAGCAGAGATCCGGGTGGGAGGGAGACCCAGTACTTC.

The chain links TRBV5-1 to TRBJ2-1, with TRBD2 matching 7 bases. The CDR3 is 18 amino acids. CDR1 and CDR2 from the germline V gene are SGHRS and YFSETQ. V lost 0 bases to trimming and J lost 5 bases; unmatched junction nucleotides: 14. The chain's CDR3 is CASSLADGGESLHNEQFF. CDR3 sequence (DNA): TGCGCCAGCAGCTTGGCCGATGGGGGGGAGAGTCTTCACAATGAGCAGTTCTTC.

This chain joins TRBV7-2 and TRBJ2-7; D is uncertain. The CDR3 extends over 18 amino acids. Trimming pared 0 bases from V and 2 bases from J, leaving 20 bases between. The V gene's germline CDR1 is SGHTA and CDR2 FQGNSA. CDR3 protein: CASSLARWAGDYTYEQYF. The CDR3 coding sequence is TGTGCCAGCAGCTTAGCACGTTGGGCAGGCGATTATACCTACGAGCAGTACTTC.

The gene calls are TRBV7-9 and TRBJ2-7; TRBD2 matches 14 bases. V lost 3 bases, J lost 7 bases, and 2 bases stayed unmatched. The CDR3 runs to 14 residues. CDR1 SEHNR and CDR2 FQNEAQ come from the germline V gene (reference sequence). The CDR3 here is CASSFGLAGGEQYF. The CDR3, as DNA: TGTGCCAGCAGCTTCGGACTAGCGGGAGGTGAGCAGTACTTC.

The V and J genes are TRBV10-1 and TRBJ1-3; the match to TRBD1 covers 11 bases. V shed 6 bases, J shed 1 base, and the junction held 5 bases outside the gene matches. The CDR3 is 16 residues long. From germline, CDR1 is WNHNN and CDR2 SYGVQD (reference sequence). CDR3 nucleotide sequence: TGCGCCAGCAGCCGGGACAGGGGGACATCTGGAAACACCATATATTTT. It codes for CASSRDRGTSGNTIYF.

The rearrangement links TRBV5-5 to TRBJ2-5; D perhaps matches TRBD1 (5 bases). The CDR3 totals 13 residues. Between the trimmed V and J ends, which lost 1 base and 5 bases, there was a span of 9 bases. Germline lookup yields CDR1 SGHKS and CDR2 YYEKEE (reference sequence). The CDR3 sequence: CASSLSAGETQYF. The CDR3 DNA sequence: TGTGCCAGCAGCTTGAGTGCAGGGGAGACCCAGTACTTC.

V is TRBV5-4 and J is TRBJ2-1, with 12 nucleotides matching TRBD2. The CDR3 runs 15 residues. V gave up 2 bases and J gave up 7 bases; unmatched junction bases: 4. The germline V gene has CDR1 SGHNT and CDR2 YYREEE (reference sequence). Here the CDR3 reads CASSLSSGRENEQFF. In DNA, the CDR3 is TGTGCCAGCAGCTTATCTAGCGGGAGGGAGAATGAGCAGTTCTTC.

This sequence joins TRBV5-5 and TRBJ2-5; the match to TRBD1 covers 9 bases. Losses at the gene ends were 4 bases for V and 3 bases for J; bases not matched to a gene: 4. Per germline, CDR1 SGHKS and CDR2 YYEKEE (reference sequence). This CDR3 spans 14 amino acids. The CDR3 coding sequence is TGTGCCAGCAGCCGGGGGACAGGGAAAGAGACCCAGTACTTC. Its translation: CASSRGTGKETQYF.

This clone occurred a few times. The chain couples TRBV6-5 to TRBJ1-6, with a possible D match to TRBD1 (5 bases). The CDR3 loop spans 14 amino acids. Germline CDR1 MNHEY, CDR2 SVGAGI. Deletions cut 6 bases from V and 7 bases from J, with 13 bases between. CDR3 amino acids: CASRRQTGNSPLHF. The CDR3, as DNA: TGTGCCAGCAGGCGACAGACGGGCAATTCACCCCTCCACTTT.

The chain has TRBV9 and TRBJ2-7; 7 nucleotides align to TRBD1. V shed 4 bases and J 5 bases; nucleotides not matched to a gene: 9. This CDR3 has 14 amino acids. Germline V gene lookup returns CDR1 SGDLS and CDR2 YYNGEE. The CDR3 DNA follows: TGTGCCAGCAGCCTATCCGACAGGGCTAACGAGCAGTACTTC. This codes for CASSLSDRANEQYF.

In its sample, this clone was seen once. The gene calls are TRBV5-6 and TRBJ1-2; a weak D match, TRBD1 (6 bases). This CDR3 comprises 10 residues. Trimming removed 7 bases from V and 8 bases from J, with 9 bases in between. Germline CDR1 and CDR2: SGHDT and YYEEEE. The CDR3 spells CASGDRGYTF. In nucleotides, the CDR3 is TGTGCCAGCGGTGACAGGGGCTACACCTTC.

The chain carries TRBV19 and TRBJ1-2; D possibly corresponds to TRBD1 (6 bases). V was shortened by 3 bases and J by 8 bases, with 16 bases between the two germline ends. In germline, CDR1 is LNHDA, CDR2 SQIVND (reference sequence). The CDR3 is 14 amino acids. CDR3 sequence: CASSISNRVLGYTF. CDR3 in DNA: TGTGCCAGTAGTATCTCAAACAGGGTTTTAGGCTACACCTTC.

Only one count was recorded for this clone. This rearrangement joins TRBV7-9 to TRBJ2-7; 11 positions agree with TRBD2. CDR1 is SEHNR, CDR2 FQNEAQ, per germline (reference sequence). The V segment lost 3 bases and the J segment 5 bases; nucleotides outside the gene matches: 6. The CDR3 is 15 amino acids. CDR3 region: CASSFLSGRGDEQYF. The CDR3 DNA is TGTGCCAGCAGCTTCCTTAGCGGGAGGGGAGACGAGCAGTACTTC.

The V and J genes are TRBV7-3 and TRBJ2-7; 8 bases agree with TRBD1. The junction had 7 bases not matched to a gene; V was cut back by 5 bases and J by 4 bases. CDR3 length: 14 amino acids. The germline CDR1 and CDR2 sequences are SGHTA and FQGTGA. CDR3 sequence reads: CASSPGTGDYEQYF. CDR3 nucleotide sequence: TGTGCCAGCAGCCCAGGGACAGGCGATTACGAGCAGTACTTC.

This CDR3 is CASSLSGGYTEAFF. The CDR3 DNA follows: TGTGCCAGCAGTTTATCGGGGGGATACACTGAAGCTTTCTTT. The chain is built from TRBV27 and TRBJ1-1; maybe TRBD1 (5 bases). The length of the CDR3 is 14 residues. Germline V gives CDR1 MNHEY, CDR2 SMNVEV (reference sequence). V was trimmed by 0 bases and J by 3 bases, leaving 8 bases between them.